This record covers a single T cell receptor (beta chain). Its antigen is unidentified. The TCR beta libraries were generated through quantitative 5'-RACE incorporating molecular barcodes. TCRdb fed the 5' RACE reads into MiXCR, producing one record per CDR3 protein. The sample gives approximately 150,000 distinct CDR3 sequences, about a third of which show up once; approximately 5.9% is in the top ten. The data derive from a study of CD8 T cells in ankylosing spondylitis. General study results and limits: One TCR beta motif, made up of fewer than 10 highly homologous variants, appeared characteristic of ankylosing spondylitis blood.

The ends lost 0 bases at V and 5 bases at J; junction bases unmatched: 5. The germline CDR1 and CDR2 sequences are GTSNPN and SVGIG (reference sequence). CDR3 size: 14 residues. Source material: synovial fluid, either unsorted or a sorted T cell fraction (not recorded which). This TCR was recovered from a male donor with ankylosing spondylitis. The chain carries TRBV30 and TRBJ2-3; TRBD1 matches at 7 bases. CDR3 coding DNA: TGTGCCTGGAGTGTAGGGACAGTGCTAGATACGCAGTATTTT. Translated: CAWSVGTVLDTQYF.